This TCR beta chain emerged from a study of T cell changes during pregnancy in multiple sclerosis. Method: immunoSEQ multiplex PCR; TCRdb's copy keeps in-frame clones and lacks some. This table has around 25,000 clones, around 85% appearing once. The V gene's germline CDR1 is LNHNV and CDR2 YYDKDF (reference sequence). The CDR3 sequence is 15 residues long. V lost 8 bases and J 5 bases, leaving 18 bases between the germline ends. The sample consisted of CD8+ T cells from peripheral blood mononuclear cells, taken in the first trimester of pregnancy. The chain joins TRBV15 to TRBJ2-2; D might be TRBD1 (6 bases). This receptor was obtained from a female donor in good health, enrolled as a control in a pregnancy study. The CDR3 protein is CATGTRGQGTGELFF. The CDR3 DNA is TGTGCCACCGGGACGCGCGGGCAGGGGACCGGGGAGCTGTTTTTT.